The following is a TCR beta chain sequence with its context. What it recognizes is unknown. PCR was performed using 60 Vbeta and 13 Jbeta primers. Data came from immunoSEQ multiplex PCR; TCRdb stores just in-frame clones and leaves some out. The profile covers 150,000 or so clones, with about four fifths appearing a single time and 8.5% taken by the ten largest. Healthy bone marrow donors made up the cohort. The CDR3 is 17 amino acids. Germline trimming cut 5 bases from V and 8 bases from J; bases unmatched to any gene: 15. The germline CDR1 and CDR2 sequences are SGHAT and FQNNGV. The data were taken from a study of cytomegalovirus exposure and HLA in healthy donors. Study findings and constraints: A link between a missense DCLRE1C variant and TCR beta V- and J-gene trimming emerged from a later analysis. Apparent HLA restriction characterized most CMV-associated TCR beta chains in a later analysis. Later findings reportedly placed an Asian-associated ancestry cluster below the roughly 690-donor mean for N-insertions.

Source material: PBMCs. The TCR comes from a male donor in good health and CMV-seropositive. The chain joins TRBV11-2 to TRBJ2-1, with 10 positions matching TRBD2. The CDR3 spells CASSDQKGASGSHEQFF. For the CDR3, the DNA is TGTGCCAGCAGCGATCAAAAGGGGGCTAGCGGGAGTCATGAGCAGTTCTTC.